This section outlines one TCR beta chain sequence together with its context. This record comes from a study of blood T cell repertoires in COVID-19. Overall study context: Sample material is recorded as cDNA or gDNA derived from T cells, B-cell-depleted T cells, or PBMCs.

V shed 2 bases, J shed 0 bases, and the junction held 7 bases outside the gene matches. The CDR3 loop spans 18 amino acids. In germline, CDR1 is LNHDA, CDR2 SQIVND (reference sequence). Under the authors' procedure: Reference gene primer amplification gave nucleated cell count estimates. The protocol was immunoSEQ multiplex PCR, while the TCRdb copy is restricted to in-frame clones and leaves out a portion. V and J calls plus clone size are reproduced from that table; the DNA served to infer D and trimming. Counted here are 150,000 to 200,000 clones, approximately 85% occurring once; the ten biggest clones make up 2.5% to 3.5%.

The specimen was peripheral blood. The sequence was collected from a man aged 55 to 69 with acute or convalescent COVID-19. The chain recombines TRBV19 with TRBJ2-1, with 10 bases matching TRBD2. CDR3 protein: CASSILSGRGSSYNEQFF. The DNA for the CDR3 is TGTGCCAGTAGTATACTGAGCGGGAGGGGCAGCTCCTACAATGAGCAGTTCTTC.